The clone carrying this T cell receptor (beta chain) was seen just once. Sequenced by immunoSEQ multiplex PCR; TCRdb stores in-frame clones only, minus some. The profile covers fewer than 120,000 clones, with around nine tenths appearing a single time and less than 0.35% taken by the ten largest. These data originate in a study of OX40 agonist ivuxolimab in advanced cancers. The sample in question was CD4+ or CD8+ T cells sorted from blood, obtained in a trial of the OX40 agonist ivuxolimab. The sequence was collected from an adult with an advanced solid tumor such as melanoma, head and neck, liver or kidney cancer.

The CDR3 DNA follows: TGTGCCAGCAGCTCCTCTGGCCGCCTCAATGAGCAGTTCTTC. This sequence encodes CASSSSGRLNEQFF. The rearrangement links TRBV7-9 to TRBJ2-1; D unclear. This CDR3 is built from 14 residues. V was pared by 4 bases and J by 6 bases, with 13 bases between. Germline CDR1 is SEHNR and CDR2 is FQNEAQ (reference sequence).